This T cell receptor (beta chain) comes out of a study of vaccination and CD4 T cells after COVID-19. Study details: In the control cultures, a CEFX pool, an HIV-1 Nef pool, or no peptide was supplied.

This clonotype was found a few times. Its antigen remains unidentified. The CDR3 has 16 residues. From germline, CDR1 is LNHNV and CDR2 YYDKDF (reference sequence). V was cut by 1 base and J by 2 bases, with 14 bases left in between. Oncomine TCR Beta short-read sequencing was applied to DNA from cultured CD4+ T cells. From CD4+ T cells that had been cultured, genomic DNA was extracted. Via MiXCR, TCRdb re-called the PCR reads, giving one row per CDR3 protein. This repertoire shows approximately 17,000 distinct CDR3 sequences, 50% to 65% found once; its top ten account for roughly 9.6%. Treatment in this sample: approximately nine-day PBMC culture with coronavirus spike peptide pools or control peptides (ViraFEST assay).

Sequencing was performed on CD4+ T cells from blood, cultured in vitro. V is TRBV15 and J is TRBJ2-5; D might be TRBD2 (5 bases). This TCR derives from a human donor who had recovered from COVID-19. In DNA, the CDR3 is TGTGCCACCAGCAGAGGAAGCCTAGCCGTGCAAGAGACCCAGTACTTC. As protein: CATSRGSLAVQETQYF. Drawing the rest from reference TRBV15 and TRBJ2-5, the complete variable domain is DAMVIQNPRYQVTQFGKPVTLSCSQTLNHNVMYWYQQKSSQAPKLLFHYYDKDFNNEADTPDNFQSRRPNTSFCFLDIRSPGLGDTAMYLCATSRGSLAVQETQYFGPGTRLLVL.